The 25 T cell receptor beta chains in this list originate from one sample, sequenced in a study of brain T cells in children with intractable seizures. Regarding time point: blood from clinic visit 5 months post-surgery; TSC patient then seizure free. Sequencing used immunoSEQ multiplex PCR; TCRdb keeps in-frame clones, though not all of them. The data contain about 350,000 clones, over 90% of them singletons. The starting material was peripheral blood, obtained more than 4 months after surgery. Every receptor here comes from a boy in the first two years of life with tuberous sclerosis and intractable seizures.

The V and J genes are TRBV7-9 and TRBJ2-1; 9 bases are a match to TRBD2. This CDR3 spans 17 amino acids. Trimming cost V 5 bases and J 2 bases; bases outside gene matches: 10. Looked up from germline, CDR1 is SEHNR and CDR2 is FQNEAQ (reference sequence). The CDR3 protein is CASSRPWREGPYNEQFF. Here the CDR3 DNA reads TGTGCCAGCAGCCGCCCCTGGCGGGAGGGGCCCTACAATGAGCAGTTCTTC.

The chain links TRBV5-1 to TRBJ2-3; tentative D call: TRBD1 (5 bases). CDR3 size: 12 residues. Trimming shortened V by 0 bases and J by 8 bases, and 7 bases separated the two germline ends. The germline CDR1 and CDR2 sequences are SGHRS and YFSETQ. For the CDR3, the DNA is TGCGCCAGCAGCTTGGCAGGGCGTACGCAGTATTTT. Its translation: CASSLAGRTQYF. Complete variable domain (other parts from reference TRBV5-1 and TRBJ2-3): KAGVTQTPRYLIKTRGQQVTLSCSPISGHRSVSWYQQTPGQGLQFLFEYFSETQRNKGNFPGRFSGRQFSNSRSEMNVSTLELGDSALYLCASSLAGRTQYFGPGTRLTVL.

The genes are TRBV27 and TRBJ2-3, with D hard to call. Germline V gene data show CDR1 as MNHEY and CDR2 as SMNVEV (reference sequence). This CDR3 spans 15 amino acids. V shed 0 bases and J shed 2 bases, with 9 bases lying between them. DNA for the CDR3: TGTGCCAGCAGTTTATCACGCGGACCCACAGATACGCAGTATTTT. Encoded protein: CASSLSRGPTDTQYF.

The CDR3: CAWSLPGLATSYTQYF. CDR3 DNA sequence: TGTGCCTGGAGTCTTCCGGGACTAGCGACCTCTTATACGCAGTATTTT. This chain links TRBV30 with TRBJ2-3, with TRBD2 matching 10 bases. The V gene end was trimmed by 2 bases and the J gene end by 7 bases; junction bases not matched to a gene: 12. CDR3 length equals 16 residues. Germline V CDR1 and CDR2: GTSNPN, SVGIG (reference sequence). Full variable domain (remainder filled in from reference TRBV30 and TRBJ2-3): SQTIHQWPATLVQPVGSPLSLECTVEGTSNPNLYWYRQAAGRGLQLLFYSVGIGQISSEVPQNLSASRPQDRQFILSSKKLLLSDSGFYLCAWSLPGLATSYTQYFGPGTRLTVL.

A remark on this clone: Other DNA sequences in the sample encode the same CDR3. The chain uses TRBV16 and TRBJ2-1; D is possibly TRBD2 (6 bases). CDR1 and CDR2 (germline): KGHSY, FQNENV. V dropped 0 bases and J dropped 4 bases, with 7 bases sitting between them. This CDR3 contains 14 residues. CDR3 in amino acids: CASSQSGGYNEQFF. The CDR3 DNA reads as TGTGCCAGCAGCCAATCGGGGGGATACAATGAGCAGTTCTTC.

The V gene is TRBV2, the J gene TRBJ1-1, with TRBD1 identical over 7 bases. Per the germline V gene, CDR1 is SNHLY and CDR2 is FYNNEI. This CDR3 spans 12 amino acids. J was trimmed by 11 bases and V by 7 bases; bases with no gene match: 10. The CDR3 sequence is CASIWDSRSAFF. The CDR3 DNA follows: TGTGCCAGCATCTGGGACAGCAGAAGCGCTTTCTTT.

This chain connects TRBV11-3 to TRBJ1-3, with D maybe TRBD1 (6 bases). Trimming removed 5 bases from V and 2 bases from J, with 19 bases in between. Germline CDR1 is SGHNT and CDR2 is YENEEA. The CDR3 contains 17 residues. CDR3 nucleotide sequence: TGTGCCAGCAGCCGGCGTCCCCCAGGGGTAGCTGGAAACACCATATATTTT. It encodes CASSRRPPGVAGNTIYF.

The chain recombines TRBV7-9 with TRBJ1-5; 8 bases line up with TRBD1. With 1 base clipped from V and 1 base from J, the junction kept 0 bases outside the gene matches. The length of the CDR3 is 15 residues. CDR1 is SEHNR and CDR2 is FQNEAQ in the germline V gene (reference sequence). CDR3 DNA sequence: TGTGCCAGCAGCTTAGGGACAGGGAGCAATCAGCCCCAGCATTTT. Translation gives CASSLGTGSNQPQHF. The variable domain in full, with the rest retrieved from reference TRBV7-9 and TRBJ1-5, is DTGVSQNPRHKITKRGQNVTFRCDPISEHNRLYWYRQTLGQGPEFLTYFQNEAQLEKSRLLSDRFSAERPKGSFSTLEIQRTEQGDSAMYLCASSLGTGSNQPQHFGDGTRLSIL.

This chain connects TRBV4-1 to TRBJ1-1; unclear D gene. CDR1 MGHRA and CDR2 YSYEKL come from the germline V gene. V was pared by 2 bases and J by 5 bases, with 15 bases between. This CDR3 comprises 15 residues. The CDR3 loop reads CASSQPTELRTEAFF. CDR3 nucleotide sequence: TGCGCCAGCAGCCAACCTACCGAACTGAGGACTGAAGCTTTCTTT.

In DNA, the CDR3 is TGTGCCAGCAGCCCGGACAGGGACTTAAACACCATATATTTT. Translating it yields CASSPDRDLNTIYF. V usage is TRBV9 and J usage is TRBJ1-3, with 8 bases matching TRBD1. This CDR3 comprises 14 residues. V lost 4 bases, J lost 6 bases, and 6 bases stayed unmatched. Germline V gene lookup returns CDR1 SGDLS and CDR2 YYNGEE.

The V gene is TRBV2, the J gene TRBJ1-6, with D perhaps matching TRBD1 (5 bases). In germline, CDR1 is SNHLY, CDR2 FYNNEI. V lost 3 bases, J lost 0 bases, and 21 bases lay in between. The CDR3 is 20 amino acids. Here the CDR3 DNA reads TGTGCCAGCAGTGAGTCGCGGTGGCGGGGGGAACGCTCCTATAATTCACCCCTCCACTTT. Protein sequence: CASSESRWRGERSYNSPLHF.

The chain joins TRBV2 to TRBJ2-7; 7 bases align to TRBD2. V trimming: 8 bases; J trimming: 0 bases; junction bases outside the gene matches: 13. The CDR3 has 16 residues. Germline CDR1 is SNHLY and CDR2 is FYNNEI. CDR3 region: CASVPWEGGSSYEQYF. The DNA for the CDR3 is TGTGCCAGCGTCCCCTGGGAGGGCGGAAGCTCCTACGAGCAGTACTTC.

This chain links TRBV7-8 with TRBJ1-1, with D unclear. Looked up from germline, CDR1 is SGHVS and CDR2 is FQNEAQ. V was shortened by 11 bases and J by 1 base, with 17 bases between the two germline ends. The CDR3 contains 14 residues. The CDR3 DNA is TGTGCCTCAATCCTACTTGGAAAGAACACTGAAGCTTTCTTT. Its protein is CASILLGKNTEAFF.

V usage is TRBV27 and J usage is TRBJ2-7, with TRBD1 matching 7 bases. CDR1 and CDR2 from the germline V gene are MNHEY and SMNVEV (reference sequence). This CDR3 has 14 residues. V lost 2 bases, J lost 2 bases, and 3 bases stayed unmatched. The CDR3 nucleotides are TGTGCCAGCAGTTTAAACAGGGGCCCCTACGAGCAGTACTTC. The encoded protein is CASSLNRGPYEQYF.

V gene TRBV4-1 combines with J gene TRBJ1-4; D is undetermined. V gave up 1 base and J gave up 0 bases, with 9 bases separating them. Looked up from germline, CDR1 is MGHRA and CDR2 is YSYEKL. This CDR3 has 16 residues. DNA for the CDR3: TGCGCCAGCAGCCAAGTCCCCCGAGCAACTAATGAAAAACTGTTTTTT. It translates to CASSQVPRATNEKLFF.

J is TRBJ1-2 and V is TRBV10-3, with a weak D call TRBD1 (6 bases). Trimming took 4 bases from V and 0 from J, leaving 12 bases between them. The germline CDR1 and CDR2 sequences are ENHRY and SYGVKD. The CDR3 is 15 amino acids. The CDR3 sequence: CAISGGTNTNYGYTF. CDR3 DNA sequence: TGTGCCATCAGTGGGGGGACAAACACTAACTATGGCTACACCTTC.

The J gene is TRBJ1-2, the V gene TRBV15; maybe TRBD1 (6 bases). Germline V gene sequence: CDR1 LNHNV, CDR2 YYDKDF (reference sequence). Trimming took 2 bases from V and 4 from J, leaving 14 bases between them. This CDR3 contains 15 residues. As DNA, the CDR3 is TGTGCCACCAGCAGAATAGGGACAACGGTCTATGGCTACACCTTC. Translating gives CATSRIGTTVYGYTF.

This chain joins TRBV6-5 and TRBJ1-2; no reliable D call. Germline CDR1 and CDR2: MNHEY and SVGAGI. The CDR3 has 15 amino acids. V was clipped by 2 bases and J by 1 base, with 11 bases between them. This chain's CDR3 is CASSYTSAFNYGYTF. In nucleotides, the CDR3 is TGTGCCAGCAGTTACACGTCAGCTTTTAACTATGGCTACACCTTC.

This rearrangement joins TRBV7-2 to TRBJ1-2, with a tentative D call TRBD1 (6 bases). The CDR3 length is 15 residues. Trimming stripped 5 bases from V and 4 bases from J, with 17 bases between. The germline V gene encodes CDR1 SGHTA and CDR2 FQGNSA. The DNA of the CDR3 is TGTGCCAGCAGCCCAATAGGACAGCTTTTCTATGGCTACACCTTC. This sequence encodes CASSPIGQLFYGYTF.

The chain combines TRBV15 with TRBJ1-5; D is unresolved. V was pared by 0 bases and J by 2 bases, with 8 bases between. The V gene's germline CDR1 is LNHNV and CDR2 YYDKDF (reference sequence). The CDR3 covers 15 residues. CDR3 region: CATSRDGRGNQPQHF. Written as DNA, the CDR3 is TGTGCCACCAGCAGAGATGGACGGGGCAATCAGCCCCAGCATTTT. Full variable domain (outside the CDR3, taken from reference TRBV15 and TRBJ1-5): DAMVIQNPRYQVTQFGKPVTLSCSQTLNHNVMYWYQQKSSQAPKLLFHYYDKDFNNEADTPDNFQSRRPNTSFCFLDIRSPGLGDTAMYLCATSRDGRGNQPQHFGDGTRLSIL.

The chain carries TRBV6-5 and TRBJ2-7, with D perhaps assigned TRBD1 or TRBD2 (5 bases each). With 8 bases removed from V and 1 base from J, the gap between germline ends came to 12 bases. The germline V gene encodes CDR1 MNHEY and CDR2 SVGAGI. There are 13 residues in the CDR3. CDR3 loop: CASGGSGSYEQYF. The CDR3 nucleotides read TGTGCCAGCGGAGGATCAGGGTCCTACGAGCAGTACTTC.

The chain employs TRBV5-1 and TRBJ2-7; no clear D. CDR1 is SGHRS, CDR2 YFSETQ, per germline. Trimming removed 4 bases at V and 0 bases at J, with 17 bases between. The CDR3 is 16 amino acids. In DNA form, the CDR3 reads TGCGCCAGCAGCCTGGAGATGGCACCGAGCTCCTACGAGCAGTACTTC. Its protein product is CASSLEMAPSSYEQYF. The full variable domain, completed using reference TRBV5-1 and TRBJ2-7, is KAGVTQTPRYLIKTRGQQVTLSCSPISGHRSVSWYQQTPGQGLQFLFEYFSETQRNKGNFPGRFSGRQFSNSRSEMNVSTLELGDSALYLCASSLEMAPSSYEQYFGPGTRLTVT.

The chain links TRBV5-6 to TRBJ1-1, with D perhaps TRBD1 (5 bases). This CDR3 spans 14 amino acids. CDR1 and CDR2 (germline): SGHDT, YYEEEE. Trimming stripped 3 bases from V and 1 base from J, with 10 bases between. The CDR3 spells CASSSPTANTEAFF. In DNA, the CDR3 is TGTGCCAGCAGCTCTCCGACAGCGAACACTGAAGCTTTCTTT.

The gene calls are TRBV30 and TRBJ2-1, with D possibly being TRBD2 (6 bases). The CDR3 loop spans 12 amino acids. V was clipped by 3 bases and J by 8 bases, with 11 bases between them. Germline CDR1 and CDR2: GTSNPN and SVGIG (reference sequence). CDR3 DNA sequence: TGTGCCTGGAGCAGTTGGGAGGATGAGCAGTTCTTC. Amino acid sequence: CAWSSWEDEQFF.

V and J are TRBV6-4 and TRBJ2-1, with 14 bases lining up with TRBD2. With 0 bases clipped from V and 1 base from J, the junction kept 8 bases outside the gene matches. CDR1 is MRHNA, CDR2 SNTAGT, per germline. This CDR3 has 20 amino acids. The CDR3 is CASSDSGATSGRVSYNEQFF. The CDR3 DNA reads as TGTGCCAGCAGTGACTCAGGAGCGACTAGCGGGAGGGTTTCCTACAATGAGCAGTTCTTC.